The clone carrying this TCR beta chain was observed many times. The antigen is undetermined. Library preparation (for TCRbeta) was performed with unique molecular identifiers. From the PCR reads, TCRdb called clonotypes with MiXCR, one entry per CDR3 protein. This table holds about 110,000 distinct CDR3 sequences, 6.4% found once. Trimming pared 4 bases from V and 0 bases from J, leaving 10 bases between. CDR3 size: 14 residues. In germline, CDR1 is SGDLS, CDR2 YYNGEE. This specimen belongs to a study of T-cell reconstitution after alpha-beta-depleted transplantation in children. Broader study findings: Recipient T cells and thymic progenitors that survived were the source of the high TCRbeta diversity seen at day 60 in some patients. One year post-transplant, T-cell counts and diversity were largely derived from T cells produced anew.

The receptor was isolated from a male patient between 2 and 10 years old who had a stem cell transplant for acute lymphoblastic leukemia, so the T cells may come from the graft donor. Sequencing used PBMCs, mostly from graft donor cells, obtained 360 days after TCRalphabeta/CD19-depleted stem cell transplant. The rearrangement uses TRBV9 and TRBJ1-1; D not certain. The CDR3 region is CASSPRVVNTEAFF. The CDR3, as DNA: TGTGCCAGCAGCCCCCGGGTAGTGAACACTGAAGCTTTCTTT.